In its sample, the clone carrying this TCR beta chain was seen a few times. The antigen remains unidentified. These data are taken from a study of CD4 T cells in relation to SARS-CoV-2 and coronaviruses. Before the COVID-19 pandemic, during about 2011-2019, CD4+ T cells were taken from unexposed donors. Isolation of CD4+ T cells took place after around 11 days in culture. Unexposed-donor CD4+ T cells were probed with SARS-CoV-2 S/N and four cold-coronavirus spikes, cells permitting. This CDR3 contains 15 residues. The germline CDR1 and CDR2 sequences are SGHDN and FVKESK. V dropped 4 bases and J dropped 1 base, with 10 bases sitting between them. The method was immunoSEQ multiplex PCR; TCRdb's version includes in-frame clones alone and lacks a portion of them. The table shows 20,000 to 25,000 clones, with roughly 80% occurring only once.

The genes are TRBV14 and TRBJ2-2, with D perhaps TRBD2 (6 bases). Sequencing was performed on CD4+ T cells from PBMCs, cultured in vitro. This clonotype was sampled from a human donor in good health. The CDR3, as DNA: TGTGCCAGCAGCCCCGGGACTTTGAACACCGGGGAGCTGTTTTTT. It yields the protein CASSPGTLNTGELFF.